This TCR beta chain was captured in a study of cytomegalovirus exposure and HLA in healthy donors. The PCR had 60 Vbeta and 13 Jbeta primers. Assay: immunoSEQ multiplex PCR; the TCRdb copy retains only in-frame clones and omits some. Its clone listing holds some 130,000 clones. The length of the CDR3 is 15 residues. Germline CDR1 and CDR2: LNHDA and SQIVND (reference sequence). V dropped 2 bases and J dropped 3 bases, with 14 bases sitting between them. The material sequenced was PBMCs. The sequence derives from a woman aged 40 to 55 in good health and CMV-seronegative. The chain carries TRBV19 and TRBJ2-7, with TRBD1 as a possible D gene (5 bases). The CDR3 here is CASSIRAGSFYEQYF. The CDR3 DNA sequence: TGTGCCAGTAGTATAAGGGCAGGGTCCTTCTACGAGCAGTACTTC.